These 13 T cell receptor beta chains were all obtained from the same sample, sequenced in a study of T cells in Graves' hyperthyroidism and ophthalmopathy. The CDR3 regions of TCR beta were amplified from RNA transcripts. Carried out on the TCR CDR3, a first-round RT-PCR used the HTBI primer set. TCRdb independently ran MiXCR on the multiplex PCR reads; one entry per CDR3 protein. The sample has under 650,000 distinct CDR3 sequences; about 16% are singletons. Sequenced material: blood. The receptors originated from a woman aged 25 to 45 with Graves' hyperthyroidism.

This clonotype turned up a few times. V gene TRBV20-1 combines with J gene TRBJ2-7; TRBD2 agrees at 9 bases. J gave up 3 bases and V 5 bases, and 14 bases lay outside the gene matches. This CDR3 is 16 amino acids long. CDR1 and CDR2 (germline): DFQATT, SNEGSKA (reference sequence). The CDR3 reads CSALDLGTSRYYEQYF. In DNA form, the CDR3 reads TGCAGTGCTCTGGACCTTGGGACTAGCAGATACTACGAGCAGTACTTC.

This clonotype turned up a few times. The chain is built from TRBV5-1 and TRBJ2-1; no clear D gene. The V end was cut by 5 bases, the J end by 7 bases, with 13 bases between. The CDR3 has 13 residues. CDR1 is SGHRS and CDR2 is YFSETQ in the germline V gene. DNA of the CDR3: TGCGCCAGCAGGCCCTCGGCCGGGAATGAGCAGTTCTTC. It is translated as CASRPSAGNEQFF.

This clonotype was picked up many times. The chain joins TRBV5-5 to TRBJ2-1; 7 bases agree with TRBD1. The CDR3 is 11 amino acids. V trimming: 9 bases; J trimming: 4 bases; junction bases outside the gene matches: 1. CDR1 is SGHKS, CDR2 YYEKEE, per germline (reference sequence). The CDR3 loop reads CATTGYNEQFF. The CDR3, as DNA: TGTGCCACGACAGGGTACAATGAGCAGTTCTTC.

This clonotype was detected only a few times. V and J are TRBV28 and TRBJ2-7, with 9 bases fitting TRBD1. CDR3 size: 15 residues. The ends lost 6 bases at V and 8 bases at J; junction bases unmatched: 14. Per the germline V gene, CDR1 is MDHEN and CDR2 is SYDVKM. CDR3 in amino acids: CASRLPGTGRPQQYF. CDR3 nucleotides: TGTGCCAGCAGACTACCCGGGACAGGGAGACCCCAGCAGTACTTC.

V and J are TRBV20-1 and TRBJ2-7, with TRBD1 as a possible D gene (6 bases). The germline gives CDR1 DFQATT, CDR2 SNEGSKA (reference sequence). Trimming removed 3 bases at V and 9 bases at J, with 15 bases between. This CDR3 comprises 12 residues. The CDR3 sequence is CSASRGNQGQYF. In DNA, the CDR3 is TGCAGTGCTAGTAGGGGGAATCAAGGGCAGTACTTC.

This clonotype was picked up many times. The chain carries TRBV28 and TRBJ2-1; no firm D call. Trimming took off 3 bases at V and 5 bases at J, with 11 bases between the two ends. In germline, CDR1 is MDHEN, CDR2 SYDVKM. CDR3 length equals 14 residues. CDR3 protein: CASSFLGRDNEQFF. In DNA, the CDR3 is TGTGCCAGCAGTTTCTTGGGTCGGGACAATGAGCAGTTCTTC.

This clonotype was seen ten or more times. The chain is built from TRBV27 and TRBJ2-1; no clear D. Trimming took 7 bases from V and 7 from J, leaving 14 bases between them. The CDR3 has 13 residues. CDR1 is MNHEY and CDR2 is SMNVEV in the germline V gene (reference sequence). The CDR3 nucleotides are TGTGCCAGCAACAATGGGGTACGGAATGAGCAGTTCTTC. It specifies CASNNGVRNEQFF.

In its sample, this clonotype was seen many times. The chain joins TRBV5-1 to TRBJ1-2, with D uncertain. Germline values: CDR1 SGHRS, CDR2 YFSETQ. Trimming removed 0 bases at V and 4 bases at J, with 13 bases between. The CDR3 is 15 residues long. For the CDR3, the DNA is TGCGCCAGCAGCTTGGAAGGCCCACCCCTCTATGGCTACACCTTC. Translated: CASSLEGPPLYGYTF.

V gene TRBV6-1 combines with J gene TRBJ1-2, with TRBD1 matching 12 bases. The trim removed 5 bases at V and 6 bases at J, leaving 7 bases unmatched. The CDR3 is 15 residues long. CDR1 is MNHNS, CDR2 SASEGT, per germline. Written as DNA, the CDR3 is TGTGCCAGCAGTCTCCAGGGGGACAGGGGGCATGGCTACACCTTC. This gives the protein CASSLQGDRGHGYTF.

This clonotype was counted at least ten times. The chain uses TRBV6-2 or TRBV6-3 and TRBJ1-1; the match to TRBD1 covers 10 bases. Germline lookup yields CDR1 MNHEY and CDR2 SVGEGT. Trimming at V came to 4 bases and at J to 1 base, leaving 3 bases not matched to a gene. The CDR3 contains 15 residues. The chain's CDR3 is CASSWTGGGNTEAFF. CDR3 nucleotide sequence: TGTGCCAGCAGTTGGACAGGGGGAGGGAACACTGAAGCTTTCTTT.

As concerns this clonotype: A read error is possible here, since a much larger clone lies one base away. The rearrangement links TRBV29-1 to TRBJ2-1; 8 bases are a match to TRBD2. V lost 4 bases and J lost 8; bases outside the gene matches: 7. The CDR3 totals 13 residues. The germline CDR1 and CDR2 sequences are SQVTM and ANQGSEA. The CDR3 reads CSVAGGPDDEQFF. CDR3 sequence (DNA): TGCAGCGTTGCGGGAGGGCCGGACGATGAGCAGTTCTTC.

This clonotype was seen at least ten times. The chain has TRBV2 and TRBJ2-2, with 13 nucleotides matching TRBD2. The V segment lost 6 bases and the J segment 4 bases; nucleotides outside the gene matches: 11. Germline V gives CDR1 SNHLY, CDR2 FYNNEI. The CDR3 sequence is 18 residues long. CDR3 in amino acids: CASRPPPRLAGGTGELFF. CDR3 coding DNA: TGTGCCAGCAGGCCTCCCCCGCGACTAGCGGGGGGCACCGGGGAGCTGTTTTTT. Drawing the rest from reference TRBV2 and TRBJ2-2, the complete variable domain is EPEVTQTPSHQVTQMGQEVILRCVPISNHLYFYWYRQILGQKVEFLVSFYNNEISEKSEIFDDQFSVERPDGSNFTLKIRSTKLEDSAMYFCASRPPPRLAGGTGELFFGEGSRLTVL.

This sequence joins TRBV20-1 and TRBJ2-5, with 7 bases lining up with TRBD2. With V trimmed by 4 bases and J by 2 bases, 4 bases remained unmatched. Germline V lookup: CDR1 DFQATT, CDR2 SNEGSKA (reference sequence). The CDR3 contains 13 residues. This CDR3 is CSATGLRQETQYF. The CDR3 DNA follows: TGCAGTGCTACGGGACTACGACAAGAGACCCAGTACTTC.